These 17 T cell receptor beta chains came from one sample sequenced in a study of shared clonotypes between healthy human individuals. This table comes from immunoSEQ multiplex PCR, and its TCRdb copy is limited to in-frame clones, with some not included. The sample holds roughly 2,500,000 clones, 93% seen once. The sequencing sample was made of naive CD4+ T cells from PBMCs. The subset is: CD45RA+ positively selected. These receptors originate from a man aged 18 to 35 in good health. Some clones in this sample may be carry-over from other donors' samples.

The chain carries TRBV14 and TRBJ2-1, with D unresolved. The V gene's germline CDR1 is SGHDN and CDR2 FVKESK. Trimming took 0 bases from V and 15 from J, leaving 9 bases between them. The CDR3 spans 11 residues. Written as DNA, the CDR3 is TGTGCCAGCAGCCAAGATAGTGTTGGGTTCTTC. Translated, it gives CASSQDSVGFF.

The chain recombines TRBV28 with TRBJ2-7, with D maybe TRBD1 (6 bases). The CDR3 is 14 amino acids. Germline loops: CDR1 MDHEN, CDR2 SYDVKM. The germline V and J ends were trimmed by 4 bases and 0 bases, with 10 bases remaining between them. CDR3 DNA sequence: TGTGCCAGCAGTTCCGGGACACTCTCCTACGAGCAGTACTTC. Translating gives CASSSGTLSYEQYF.

A note on this clone: Other DNA sequences of this sample code for an identical CDR3. In DNA form, the CDR3 reads TGTGCCAGCAGTTACTCTGGGCTAGCGGGTGCAGATACGCAGTATTTT. This sequence encodes CASSYSGLAGADTQYF. The gene calls are TRBV6-5 and TRBJ2-3, with TRBD2 matching over 8 bases. The J segment lost 4 bases and the V segment lost 0 bases, leaving 6 bases of the junction unmatched. This CDR3 has 16 amino acids. Germline V CDR1 and CDR2: MNHEY, SVGAGI.

The chain is built from TRBV28 and TRBJ2-7; 7 bases agree with TRBD1. Germline V gene lookup returns CDR1 MDHEN and CDR2 SYDVKM. The CDR3 loop spans 14 amino acids. The V segment lost 6 bases and the J segment 6 bases; nucleotides outside the gene matches: 11. The DNA of the CDR3 is TGTGCCAGCAGCCCCCCGACAGGGTGGAGCGAGCAGTACTTC. This codes for CASSPPTGWSEQYF.

This clone was seen once. The chain has TRBV9 and TRBJ2-7, with TRBD1 as a possible D gene (6 bases). The germline CDR1 and CDR2 sequences are SGDLS and YYNGEE. V lost 5 bases to trimming and J lost 5 bases, with 17 bases between them. There are 14 residues in the CDR3. CDR3 bases: TGTGCCAGCAGTGTGGACAGTCCGGCCGACGAGCAGTACTTC. It encodes CASSVDSPADEQYF.

The CDR3 coding sequence is TGCGCCAGCAGCCAAGATTTCACAGGGAGCGGAAACACCATATATTTT. This codes for CASSQDFTGSGNTIYF. This sequence joins TRBV4-1 and TRBJ1-3, with a possible D match to TRBD1 (6 bases). V gave up 0 bases and J gave up 4 bases, with 13 bases separating them. Germline-derived CDR1 and CDR2 are MGHRA and YSYEKL. This CDR3 is 16 amino acids long.

Comments on this clone: In the same sample, other DNA sequences code for this CDR3. This chain links TRBV28 with TRBJ2-2; 7 nucleotides match TRBD1. The CDR3 spans 15 residues. The V and J ends lost 3 bases and 5 bases, in that order; junction bases with no gene match: 6. Per germline, CDR1 MDHEN and CDR2 SYDVKM. CDR3 sequence reads: CASSLRGPGTGELFF. The CDR3 DNA is TGTGCCAGCAGTTTGAGGGGGCCCGGGACCGGGGAGCTGTTTTTT.

This chain uses TRBV28 with TRBJ1-5; tentative D call: TRBD1 (5 bases). Trimming stripped 6 bases from V and 0 bases from J, with 18 bases between. CDR1 MDHEN and CDR2 SYDVKM come from the germline V gene. The CDR3 has 17 residues. The CDR3 is CASRPPRGSYSNQPQHF. DNA of the CDR3: TGTGCCAGCAGACCTCCTAGGGGTAGTTATAGCAATCAGCCCCAGCATTTT.

Comments on this clone: This specimen includes other DNA sequences encoding the same CDR3. V is TRBV7-6 and J is TRBJ2-7; D unclear. This CDR3 has 14 residues. CDR1 and CDR2 (germline): SGHVS, FNYEAQ. The germline V and J ends were trimmed by 1 base and 1 base, with 8 bases remaining between them. This CDR3 reads CASSLEDGSYEQYF. The CDR3 DNA is TGTGCCAGCAGCTTAGAAGACGGTTCCTACGAGCAGTACTTC.

As regards this clone: This sample also contains other DNA sequences that code for the same CDR3. The gene calls are TRBV30 and TRBJ1-4; a possible D gene is TRBD1 (5 bases). CDR3 length: 13 residues. Trimming took 4 bases from V and 11 from J, leaving 17 bases between them. The germline gives CDR1 GTSNPN, CDR2 SVGIG (reference sequence). The CDR3 DNA is TGTGCCTGGACCCTCGGGGTGGGGGAGAAACTGTTTTTT. Protein: CAWTLGVGEKLFF.

The chain joins TRBV15 to TRBJ2-5, with no clear D. V was pared by 4 bases and J by 3 bases, with 15 bases between. The CDR3 is made up of 15 amino acids. Germline CDR1 reads LNHNV; CDR2 reads YYDKDF (reference sequence). CDR3 sequence (DNA): TGTGCCACCAGCACCCTGGGGTCTGCGAAAGAGACCCAGTACTTC. Residues: CATSTLGSAKETQYF. Drawing the rest from reference TRBV15 and TRBJ2-5, the complete variable domain is DAMVIQNPRYQVTQFGKPVTLSCSQTLNHNVMYWYQQKSSQAPKLLFHYYDKDFNNEADTPDNFQSRRPNTSFCFLDIRSPGLGDTAMYLCATSTLGSAKETQYFGPGTRLLVL.

This sequence joins TRBV7-9 and TRBJ1-4; possibly TRBD1 for D (5 bases). The CDR3 spans 16 residues. Germline loops: CDR1 SEHNR, CDR2 FQNEAQ (reference sequence). Trimming took off 5 bases at V and 8 bases at J, with 21 bases between the two ends. The CDR3 DNA sequence: TGTGCCAGCAGCACGACAGCAGCGGGGATTAAGGAAAAACTGTTTTTT. The encoded protein is CASSTTAAGIKEKLFF.

The chain has TRBV7-9 and TRBJ2-3; perhaps TRBD1 as D (6 bases). CDR3 length: 14 residues. V lost 5 bases, J lost 0 bases, and 9 bases lay in between. Germline CDR1 and CDR2: SEHNR and FQNEAQ (reference sequence). The CDR3 DNA sequence: TGTGCCAGCAGCCCCGGGACAAGCACAGATACGCAGTATTTT. Residues: CASSPGTSTDTQYF.

J is TRBJ1-5 and V is TRBV28; 7 bases line up with TRBD1. Losses at the gene ends were 6 bases for V and 5 bases for J; bases not matched to a gene: 7. Germline CDR1 MDHEN, CDR2 SYDVKM. The CDR3 loop spans 14 amino acids. CDR3 amino acids: CASRSDRVYQPQHF. Written as DNA, the CDR3 is TGTGCCAGCAGGTCCGACAGGGTTTATCAGCCCCAGCATTTT.

J is TRBJ1-2 and V is TRBV29-1; 8 nucleotides match TRBD1. This CDR3 is 18 amino acids long. With 5 bases clipped from V and 6 bases from J, the junction kept 23 bases outside the gene matches. CDR1 is SQVTM, CDR2 ANQGSEA, per germline. CDR3 sequence reads: CSVSIGRTGRPTSHGYTF. The CDR3, as DNA: TGCAGCGTTTCAATAGGCAGGACAGGGCGCCCAACATCTCATGGCTACACCTTC.

The V call is TRBV7-8, the J call TRBJ1-1, with 8 bases aligning to TRBD1. Germline V gives CDR1 SGHVS, CDR2 FQNEAQ. Trimming at V came to 1 base and at J to 7 bases, leaving 2 bases not matched to a gene. The CDR3 length is 13 residues. The chain's CDR3 is CASSLGDRSEAFF. As DNA, the CDR3 is TGTGCCAGCAGCTTAGGGGACAGGAGTGAAGCTTTCTTT.

The rearrangement joins TRBV7-8 to TRBJ2-2, with TRBD1 matching 9 bases. This CDR3 region has 15 residues. V lost 8 bases to trimming and J lost 7 bases; unmatched junction nucleotides: 11. Germline CDR1 reads SGHVS; CDR2 reads FQNEAQ. The CDR3 nucleotides are TGTGCCAGCGGAACAACAGGGGGCCGTTACGGGGAGCTGTTTTTT. This encodes CASGTTGGRYGELFF.